These 12 T cell receptor beta chains were sequenced from one sample in a study of Ad26.COV2.S vaccination and SARS-CoV-2 variants. Treatment of the sample: roughly 20 received Ad26.COV2.S at low or high dose, single or two shots; about 5 received placebo; per-sample allocation not given. Day 63 after the first injection of vaccine or placebo was the sampling time. Repertoires were generated with immunoSEQ multiplex PCR, while TCRdb's copy carries only in-frame clones and drops some. The sample has some 330,000 clones, roughly 90% seen once. Sample: peripheral blood, taken in a trial of Ad26.COV2.S vaccine versus placebo. The receptors shown here come from a person aged 18-60 years who received the Ad26.COV2.S COVID-19 vaccine or a placebo.

V and J are TRBV6-2 or TRBV6-3 and TRBJ1-5, with D hard to call. V was cut by 4 bases and J by 7 bases, with 11 bases left in between. The CDR3 covers 13 residues. Per the germline V gene, CDR1 is MNHEY and CDR2 is SVGEGT. CDR3 in DNA: TGTGCCAGCAGTTTCTCCGGAGGCCAGCCCCAGCATTTT. This sequence encodes CASSFSGGQPQHF.

This clone was observed a single time. The V and J genes are TRBV27 and TRBJ1-1; unclear D gene. The CDR3 loop spans 14 amino acids. Trimming removed 3 bases from V and 1 base from J, with 9 bases in between. Germline lookup yields CDR1 MNHEY and CDR2 SMNVEV (reference sequence). The CDR3 DNA follows: TGTGCCAGCAGTTTCGTGGCGTCGAACACTGAAGCTTTCTTT. Translated: CASSFVASNTEAFF.

This sequence joins TRBV28 and TRBJ2-7, with D maybe TRBD1 (5 bases). Germline V gene lookup returns CDR1 MDHEN and CDR2 SYDVKM. The CDR3 covers 14 residues. Deletions cut 5 bases from V and 2 bases from J, with 13 bases between. As DNA, the CDR3 is TGTGCCAGCAGTAGGACAAGGCCTCCCTACGAGCAGTACGTC. Protein: CASSRTRPPYEQYV.

The chain links TRBV5-1 to TRBJ2-2; TRBD2 aligns across 10 bases. Trimming at V came to 4 bases and at J to 6 bases, leaving 9 bases not matched to a gene. This CDR3 contains 16 residues. CDR1 is SGHRS and CDR2 is YFSETQ in the germline V gene. The CDR3 region has the DNA TGCGCCAGCAGCACATCTAGCGGGGGCCTCTCCGGGGAGCTGTTTTTT. This translates into CASSTSSGGLSGELFF.

The chain recombines TRBV12-3 or TRBV12-4 with TRBJ1-2, with TRBD1 identical over 7 bases. This CDR3 is 13 amino acids long. The V and J ends lost 1 base and 4 bases, in that order; junction bases with no gene match: 0. CDR3 nucleotide sequence: TGTGCCAGCAGTTTAGGACAGGGCTATGGCTACACCTTC. Amino acids: CASSLGQGYGYTF.

The table lists this clone with a few counts. V and J are TRBV19 and TRBJ2-1; the D gene is possibly TRBD1 (7 bases). The CDR3 runs 17 residues. Trimming took off 3 bases at V and 7 bases at J, with 22 bases between the two ends. Looked up from germline, CDR1 is LNHDA and CDR2 is SQIVND (reference sequence). The CDR3 DNA sequence: TGTGCCAGTAGTATTGAAGGATCGGGGGCCAGGGGGAATGAGCAGTTCTTC. It codes for CASSIEGSGARGNEQFF. Full variable domain (missing parts from reference TRBV19 and TRBJ2-1): DGGITQSPKYLFRKEGQNVTLSCEQNLNHDAMYWYRQDPGQGLRLIYYSQIVNDFQKGDIAEGYSVSREKKESFPLTVTSAQKNPTAFYLCASSIEGSGARGNEQFFGPGTRLTVL.

This clone appeared a few times. V is TRBV30 and J is TRBJ2-1; TRBD2 might be the D (6 bases). This CDR3 is 16 amino acids long. The germline V gene encodes CDR1 GTSNPN and CDR2 SVGIG (reference sequence). Trimming stripped 3 bases from V and 6 bases from J, with 21 bases between. This chain's CDR3 is CAWSAGTVRMGNEQFF. CDR3 in DNA: TGTGCCTGGAGCGCGGGGACTGTCAGAATGGGCAATGAGCAGTTCTTC.

The rearrangement uses TRBV3-1 (or the pseudogene TRBV3-2) and TRBJ1-1; 7 bases align to TRBD1. J lost 10 bases, V lost 3 bases, and 14 bases had no gene match. Per germline, CDR1 LGHDT and CDR2 YNNKEL (reference sequence). This CDR3 is 15 amino acids long. The DNA for the CDR3 is TGTGCCAGCAGCCAGTTGACAGGGTCGAACGGGGTAGCTTTCTTT. Residues: CASSQLTGSNGVAFF.

The V call is TRBV5-4, the J call TRBJ2-1; 11 nucleotides align to TRBD2. After removal of 8 bases from V and 4 bases from J, the junction contained 8 bases not matched to a gene. CDR1 and CDR2 (germline): SGHNT, YYREEE (reference sequence). CDR3 length: 15 residues. CDR3 DNA: TGTGCCAGTACTAGCGGGAGAGTAGAGTACAATGAGCAGTTCTTC. As protein: CASTSGRVEYNEQFF.

This clone has more than one count but fewer than ten. The chain couples TRBV3-1 (or the pseudogene TRBV3-2) to TRBJ1-5, with D tentatively TRBD1 (5 bases). CDR1 LGHDT and CDR2 YNNKEL come from the germline V gene (reference sequence). This CDR3 is built from 15 residues. Between the trimmed V and J ends, which lost 0 bases and 5 bases, there was a span of 11 bases. The DNA for the CDR3 is TGTGCCAGCAGCCAAGAATGGGGCTGGGATCAGCCCCAGCATTTT. It codes for CASSQEWGWDQPQHF.

The chain carries TRBV3-1 (or the pseudogene TRBV3-2) and TRBJ1-5; D unresolved. Germline V lookup: CDR1 LGHDT, CDR2 YNNKEL (reference sequence). The CDR3 sequence is 15 residues long. The V end lost 1 base, the J end lost 7 bases, and 14 bases lay between the germline ends. CDR3 nucleotide sequence: TGTGCCAGCAGCCAAGGGGTAGTGTCGGGCCAGCCCCAGCATTTT. Its translation: CASSQGVVSGQPQHF.

This clone was seen a handful of times. V and J are TRBV6-1 and TRBJ1-2, with D possibly matching TRBD1 (6 bases). Germline values: CDR1 MNHNS, CDR2 SASEGT. The V end was cut by 3 bases, the J end by 2 bases, with 22 bases between. The CDR3 totals 18 residues. This chain's CDR3 is CASSDSIQRDKLNYGYTF. The CDR3 region has the DNA TGTGCCAGCAGTGATTCAATCCAGCGGGACAAACTCAACTATGGCTACACCTTC.